Listed here is a single T cell receptor beta chain. What it binds is unknown. The data are from a study of a mutant IDH1 vaccine in newly diagnosed glioma. Study-level information: Eight vaccinations went to patients in weeks 1, 3, 5, 7, 11, 15, 19, 23. Investigators started vaccination 4-6 weeks after radiotherapy alone, or with temozolomide cycles. Patients previously underwent radiotherapy, temozolomide, or both, and most underwent both.

Sequenced by immunoSEQ multiplex PCR; TCRdb stores in-frame clones only, minus some. The sample holds some 51,000 clones, around 78% seen once. The germline V gene has CDR1 SEHNR and CDR2 FQNEAQ (reference sequence). The CDR3 loop spans 16 amino acids. Trimming removed 1 base from V and 0 bases from J, with 10 bases in between. Time point meaning: week 5, during vaccination. Each dose of the vaccine consisted of 300 ug of mutant IDH1 20-mer peptide, with topical imiquimod. General study results and limits: Altogether, 80% to 95% of patients exhibited vaccine-induced immune responses.

Source: PBMCs, taken from a glioma patient whose treatment included an IDH1 peptide vaccine. The chain links TRBV7-9 to TRBJ1-5; no reliable D call. This TCR derives from a man aged 50 or older with glioma. The CDR3 DNA reads as TGTGCCAGCAGCTTAGGCGTCCGGGATAGCAATCAGCCCCAGCATTTT. As protein: CASSLGVRDSNQPQHF.